This T cell receptor (beta chain) stems from a study of T cell repertoires in aging, cancer and after chemotherapy. TRB rearrangements spanning V, D and J were amplified using mixed TRB-A/B primers. TCRdb fed the multiplex PCR reads into MiXCR, producing one record per CDR3 protein. The sample includes around 9,200 distinct CDR3 sequences, approximately 33% of them seen just once. This clonotype was seen a handful of times. Trimming shortened V by 2 bases and J by 6 bases, and 11 bases separated the two germline ends. The germline gives CDR1 GTSNPN, CDR2 SVGIG (reference sequence). CDR3 length: 12 residues. Peripheral blood genomic DNA, not sorted cells or RNA, was the template.

V and J are TRBV30 and TRBJ2-7, with D maybe TRBD2 (7 bases). The sample consisted of blood. The clonotype was recovered from a human donor in good health. The donor label of this sample is uncertain. DNA of the CDR3: TGTGCCTGGAGTCCGGGGGGCGCCGAGCAGTACTTC. It translates to CAWSPGGAEQYF.